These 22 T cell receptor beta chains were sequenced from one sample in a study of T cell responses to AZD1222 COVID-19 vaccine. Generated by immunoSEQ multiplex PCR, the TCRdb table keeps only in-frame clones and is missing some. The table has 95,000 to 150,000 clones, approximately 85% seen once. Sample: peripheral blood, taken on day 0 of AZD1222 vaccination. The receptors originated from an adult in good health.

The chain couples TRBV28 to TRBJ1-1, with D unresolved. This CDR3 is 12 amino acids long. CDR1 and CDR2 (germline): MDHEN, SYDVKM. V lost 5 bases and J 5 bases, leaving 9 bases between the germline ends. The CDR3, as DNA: TGTGCCAGCAGTGAACTTGAAACTGAAGCTTTCTTT. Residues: CASSELETEAFF.

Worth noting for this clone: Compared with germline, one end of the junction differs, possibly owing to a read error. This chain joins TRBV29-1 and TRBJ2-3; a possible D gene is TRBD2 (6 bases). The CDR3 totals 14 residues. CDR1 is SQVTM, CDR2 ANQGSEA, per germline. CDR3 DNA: TGCAGCGCTGAAGGGAGGTTAAGCACAGATACGCAGTATTTT. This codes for CSAEGRLSTDTQYF.

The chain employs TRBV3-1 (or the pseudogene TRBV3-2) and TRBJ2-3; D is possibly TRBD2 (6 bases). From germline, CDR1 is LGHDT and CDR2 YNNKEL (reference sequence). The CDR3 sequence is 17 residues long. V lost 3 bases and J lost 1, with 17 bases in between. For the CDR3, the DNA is TGTGCCAGCAGCCAGATTAGCGGACTAACTGGCACAGATACGCAGTATTTT. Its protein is CASSQISGLTGTDTQYF.

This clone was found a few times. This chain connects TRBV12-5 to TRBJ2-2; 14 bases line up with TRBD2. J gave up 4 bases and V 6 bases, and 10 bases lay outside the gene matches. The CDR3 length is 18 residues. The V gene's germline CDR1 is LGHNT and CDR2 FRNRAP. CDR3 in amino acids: CASGHGTSGGSGTGELFF. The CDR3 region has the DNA TGTGCTAGTGGCCACGGGACTAGCGGGGGCTCAGGCACCGGGGAGCTGTTTTTT. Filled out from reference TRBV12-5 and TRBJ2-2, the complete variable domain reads DARVTQTPRHKVTEMGQEVTMRCQPILGHNTVFWYRQTMMQGLELLAYFRNRAPLDDSGMPKDRFSAEMPDATLATLKIQPSEPRDSAVYFCASGHGTSGGSGTGELFFGEGSRLTVL.

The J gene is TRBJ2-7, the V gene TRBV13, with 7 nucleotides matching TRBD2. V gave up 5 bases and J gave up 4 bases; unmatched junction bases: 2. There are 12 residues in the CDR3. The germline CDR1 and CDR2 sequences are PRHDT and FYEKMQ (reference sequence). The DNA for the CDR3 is TGTGCCAGCAGCGGGGGGGATTACGAGCAGTACTTC. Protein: CASSGGDYEQYF. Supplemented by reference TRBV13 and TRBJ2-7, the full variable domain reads AAGVIQSPRHLIKEKRETATLKCYPIPRHDTVYWYQQGPGQDPQFLISFYEKMQSDKGSIPDRFSAQQFSDYHSELNMSSLELGDSALYFCASSGGDYEQYFGPGTRLTVT.

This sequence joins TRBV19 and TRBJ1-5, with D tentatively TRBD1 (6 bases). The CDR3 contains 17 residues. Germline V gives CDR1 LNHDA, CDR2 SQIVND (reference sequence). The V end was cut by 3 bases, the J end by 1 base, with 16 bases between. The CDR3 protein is CASSIPLGGASNQPQHF. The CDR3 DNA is TGTGCCAGTAGTATCCCGCTCGGGGGGGCAAGCAATCAGCCCCAGCATTTT.

CDR3 DNA: TGCGCCAGCAGCTTGACGTCAACAGACCAAGAGACCCAGTACTTC. As protein: CASSLTSTDQETQYF. The gene calls are TRBV5-1 and TRBJ2-5; D gene uncertain. In germline, CDR1 is SGHRS, CDR2 YFSETQ. V was pared by 1 base and J by 0 bases, with 10 bases between. CDR3 length: 15 amino acids.

In DNA form, the CDR3 reads TGTGCCAGCAACGGACAGTCCAATCAGCCCCAGCATTTT. Protein: CASNGQSNQPQHF. V usage is TRBV28 and J usage is TRBJ1-5, with a possible D match to TRBD1 (6 bases). The CDR3 runs to 13 residues. Germline values: CDR1 MDHEN, CDR2 SYDVKM. Trimming pared 7 bases from V and 3 bases from J, leaving 10 bases between.

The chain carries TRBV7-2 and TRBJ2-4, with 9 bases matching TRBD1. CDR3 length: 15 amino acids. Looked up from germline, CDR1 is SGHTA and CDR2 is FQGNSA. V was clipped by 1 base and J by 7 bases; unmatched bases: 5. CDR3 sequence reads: CASSLVQGTGNIQYF. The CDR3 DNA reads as TGTGCCAGCAGCTTAGTACAGGGGACAGGGAACATTCAGTACTTC. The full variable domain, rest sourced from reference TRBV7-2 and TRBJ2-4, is GAGVSQSPSNKVTEKGKDVELRCDPISGHTALYWYRQSLGQGLEFLIYFQGNSAPDKSGLPSDRFSAERTGGSVSTLTIQRTQQEDSAVYLCASSLVQGTGNIQYFGAGTRLSVL.

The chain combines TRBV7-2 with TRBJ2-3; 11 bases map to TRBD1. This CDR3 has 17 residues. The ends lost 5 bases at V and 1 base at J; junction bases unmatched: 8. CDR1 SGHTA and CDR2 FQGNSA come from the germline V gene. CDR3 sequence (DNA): TGTGCCAGCAGCCGGGACAGGGGGTTAAGGGGCACAGATACGCAGTATTTT. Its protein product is CASSRDRGLRGTDTQYF.

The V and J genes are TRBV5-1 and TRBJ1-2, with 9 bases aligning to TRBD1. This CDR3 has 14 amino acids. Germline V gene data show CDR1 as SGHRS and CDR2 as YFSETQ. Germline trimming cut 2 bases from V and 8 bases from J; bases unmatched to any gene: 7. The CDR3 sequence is CASSFTGQGYGYTF. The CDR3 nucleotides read TGCGCCAGCAGCTTCACGGGACAGGGCTACGGCTACACCTTC.

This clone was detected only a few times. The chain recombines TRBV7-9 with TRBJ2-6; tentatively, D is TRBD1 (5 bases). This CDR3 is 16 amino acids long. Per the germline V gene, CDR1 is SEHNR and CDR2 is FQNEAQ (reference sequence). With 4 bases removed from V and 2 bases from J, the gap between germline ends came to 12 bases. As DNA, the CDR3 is TGTGCCAGCAGCTCTCATAGGGGTCCTGGGGCCAACGTCCTGACTTTC. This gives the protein CASSSHRGPGANVLTF. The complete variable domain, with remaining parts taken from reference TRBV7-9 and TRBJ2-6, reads DTGVSQNPRHKITKRGQNVTFRCDPISEHNRLYWYRQTLGQGPEFLTYFQNEAQLEKSRLLSDRFSAERPKGSFSTLEIQRTEQGDSAMYLCASSSHRGPGANVLTFGAGSRLTVL.

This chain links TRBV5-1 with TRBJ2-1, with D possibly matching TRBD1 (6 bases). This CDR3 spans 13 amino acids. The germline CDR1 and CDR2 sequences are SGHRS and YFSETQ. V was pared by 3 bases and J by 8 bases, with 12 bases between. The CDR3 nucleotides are TGCGCCAGCAGCTCCGGGACATGGGATGAGCAGTTCTTC. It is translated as CASSSGTWDEQFF.

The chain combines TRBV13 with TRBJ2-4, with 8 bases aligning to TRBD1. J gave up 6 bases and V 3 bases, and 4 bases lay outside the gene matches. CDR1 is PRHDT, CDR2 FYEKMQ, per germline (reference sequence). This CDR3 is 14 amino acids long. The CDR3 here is CASSFQGAGNIQYF. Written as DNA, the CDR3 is TGTGCCAGCAGCTTCCAGGGGGCAGGAAACATTCAGTACTTC.

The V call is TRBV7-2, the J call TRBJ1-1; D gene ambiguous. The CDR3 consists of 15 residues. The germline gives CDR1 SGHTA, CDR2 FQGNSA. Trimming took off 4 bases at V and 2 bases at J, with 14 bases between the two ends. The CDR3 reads CASSSPPPRNTEAFF. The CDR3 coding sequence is TGTGCCAGCAGCTCCCCCCCGCCCCGCAACACTGAAGCTTTCTTT.

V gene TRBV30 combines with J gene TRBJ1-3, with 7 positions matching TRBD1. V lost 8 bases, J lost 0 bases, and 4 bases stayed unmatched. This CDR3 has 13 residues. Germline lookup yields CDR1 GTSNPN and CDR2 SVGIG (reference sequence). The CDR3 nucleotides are TGTGCCCCCTACAGGGGCTCTGGAAACACCATATATTTT. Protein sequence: CAPYRGSGNTIYF.

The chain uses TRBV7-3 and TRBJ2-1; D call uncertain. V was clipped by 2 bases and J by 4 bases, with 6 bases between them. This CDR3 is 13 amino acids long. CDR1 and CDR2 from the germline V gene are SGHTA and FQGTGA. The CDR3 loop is CASSLLGYNEQFF. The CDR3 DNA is TGTGCCAGCAGCTTATTAGGTTACAATGAGCAGTTCTTC.

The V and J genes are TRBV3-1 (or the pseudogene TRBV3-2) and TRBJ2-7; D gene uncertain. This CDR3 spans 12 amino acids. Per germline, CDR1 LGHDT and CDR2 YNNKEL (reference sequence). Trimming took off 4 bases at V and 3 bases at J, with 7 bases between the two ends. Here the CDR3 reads CASSRRNYEQYF. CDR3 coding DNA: TGTGCCAGCAGCCGGCGTAACTACGAGCAGTACTTC.

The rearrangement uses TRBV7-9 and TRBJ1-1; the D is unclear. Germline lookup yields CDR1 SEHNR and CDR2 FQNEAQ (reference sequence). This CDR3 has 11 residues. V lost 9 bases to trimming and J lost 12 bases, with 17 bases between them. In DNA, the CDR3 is TGTGCCAGATATCCACCCGTTTCGACTTTCTTT. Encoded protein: CARYPPVSTFF.

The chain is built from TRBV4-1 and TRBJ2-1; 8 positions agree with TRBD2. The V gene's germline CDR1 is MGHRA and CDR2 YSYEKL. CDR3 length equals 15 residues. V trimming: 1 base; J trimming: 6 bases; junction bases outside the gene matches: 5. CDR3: CASSQGISGSNEQFF. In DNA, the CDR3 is TGCGCCAGCAGCCAAGGTATCAGCGGGAGCAATGAGCAGTTCTTC.

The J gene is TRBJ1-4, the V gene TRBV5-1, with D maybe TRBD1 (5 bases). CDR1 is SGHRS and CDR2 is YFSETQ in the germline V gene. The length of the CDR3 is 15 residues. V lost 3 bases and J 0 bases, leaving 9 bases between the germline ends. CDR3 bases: TGCGCCAGCAGCTCCTCGGGGGCAACTAATGAAAAACTGTTTTTT. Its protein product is CASSSSGATNEKLFF.

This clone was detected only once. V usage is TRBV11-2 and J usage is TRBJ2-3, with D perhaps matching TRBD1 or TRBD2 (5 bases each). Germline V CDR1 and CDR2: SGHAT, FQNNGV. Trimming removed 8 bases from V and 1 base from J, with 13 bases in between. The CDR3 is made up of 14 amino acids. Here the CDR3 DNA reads TGTGCCAGCTTGTGGGACGTTGGCACAGATACGCAGTATTTT. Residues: CASLWDVGTDTQYF.